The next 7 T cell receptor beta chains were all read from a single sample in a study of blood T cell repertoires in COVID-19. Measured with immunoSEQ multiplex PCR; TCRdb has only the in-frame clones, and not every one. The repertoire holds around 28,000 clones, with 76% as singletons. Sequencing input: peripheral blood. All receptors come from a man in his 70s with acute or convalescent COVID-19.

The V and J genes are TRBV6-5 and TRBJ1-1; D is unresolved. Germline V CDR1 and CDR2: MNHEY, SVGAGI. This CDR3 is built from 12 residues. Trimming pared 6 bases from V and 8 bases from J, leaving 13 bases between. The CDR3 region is CASSLPGGEAFF. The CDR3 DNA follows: TGTGCCAGCAGCCTGCCCGGAGGGGAAGCTTTCTTT.

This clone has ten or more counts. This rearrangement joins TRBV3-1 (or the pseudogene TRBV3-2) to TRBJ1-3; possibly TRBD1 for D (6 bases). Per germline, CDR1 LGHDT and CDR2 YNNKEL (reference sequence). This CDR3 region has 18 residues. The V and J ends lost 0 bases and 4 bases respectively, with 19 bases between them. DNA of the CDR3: TGTGCCAGCAGCCAAGATAGAGAGTCAACAGGGTGGGGAAACACCATATATTTT. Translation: CASSQDRESTGWGNTIYF.

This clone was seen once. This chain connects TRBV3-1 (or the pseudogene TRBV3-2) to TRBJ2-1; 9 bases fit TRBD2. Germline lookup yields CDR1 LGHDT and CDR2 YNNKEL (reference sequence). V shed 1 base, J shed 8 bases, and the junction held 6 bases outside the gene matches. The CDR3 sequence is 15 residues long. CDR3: CASSQGGREVDEQFF. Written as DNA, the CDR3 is TGTGCCAGCAGCCAAGGCGGGAGGGAGGTCGATGAGCAGTTCTTC.

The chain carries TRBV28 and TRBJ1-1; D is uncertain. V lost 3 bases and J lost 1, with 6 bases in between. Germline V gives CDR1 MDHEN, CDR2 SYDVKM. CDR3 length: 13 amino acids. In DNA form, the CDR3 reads TGTGCCAGCAGTTTGACGGGGAACACTGAAGCTTTCTTT. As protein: CASSLTGNTEAFF.

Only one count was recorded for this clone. This CDR3 reads CASSWDRDKTEAFF. CDR3 coding DNA: TGTGCCAGCTCCTGGGACAGGGATAAGACTGAAGCTTTCTTT. V gene TRBV18 combines with J gene TRBJ1-1, with 9 bases that match TRBD1. The CDR3 is 14 amino acids. Germline V gives CDR1 KGHSH, CDR2 LQKENI. J gave up 5 bases and V 6 bases, and 7 bases lay outside the gene matches.

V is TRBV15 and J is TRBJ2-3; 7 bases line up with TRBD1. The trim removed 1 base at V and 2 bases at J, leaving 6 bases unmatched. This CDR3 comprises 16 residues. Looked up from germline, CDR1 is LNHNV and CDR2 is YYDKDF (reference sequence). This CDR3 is CATSRGAGGFTDTQYF. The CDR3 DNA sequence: TGTGCCACCAGCAGAGGGGCAGGGGGTTTCACAGATACGCAGTATTTT. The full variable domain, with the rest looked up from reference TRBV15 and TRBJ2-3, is DAMVIQNPRYQVTQFGKPVTLSCSQTLNHNVMYWYQQKSSQAPKLLFHYYDKDFNNEADTPDNFQSRRPNTSFCFLDIRSPGLGDTAMYLCATSRGAGGFTDTQYFGPGTRLTVL.

CDR3 residues: CASSLEGQGAVAFF. CDR3 bases: TGTGCCAGCAGCTTAGAGGGACAGGGGGCTGTAGCTTTCTTT. This chain joins TRBV11-2 and TRBJ1-1; TRBD1 aligns across 12 bases. The V and J ends lost 0 bases and 10 bases, in that order; junction bases with no gene match: 3. This CDR3 region has 14 residues. Germline V gene sequence: CDR1 SGHAT, CDR2 FQNNGV.